The 6 T cell receptor beta chains below were found in one sample sequenced in a study of T cells after yellow fever vaccination. TCRdb ran MiXCR on the 5' RACE reads and lists one entry per CDR3 protein. The sample has just under 600,000 distinct CDR3 sequences; about 13% are singletons. The material sequenced was PBMCs, taken on the day of the yellow fever booster vaccination. Every receptor here comes from a man in his thirties or forties who received the YFV17D yellow fever vaccine.

The CDR3 here is CASSLPSGSNEQFF. CDR3 sequence (DNA): TGTGCCAGCAGTTTGCCTAGCGGGAGCAATGAGCAGTTCTTC. The chain couples TRBV28 to TRBJ2-1; the match to TRBD2 covers 10 bases. The CDR3 has 14 amino acids. The trim removed 3 bases at V and 6 bases at J, leaving 2 bases unmatched. The germline CDR1 and CDR2 sequences are MDHEN and SYDVKM.

The chain joins TRBV18 to TRBJ2-5; either TRBD1 or TRBD2 may fit D (5 bases each). V gave up 6 bases and J gave up 5 bases, with 16 bases separating them. The V gene's germline CDR1 is KGHSH and CDR2 LQKENI. This CDR3 region has 14 residues. CDR3 bases: TGTGCCAGCTCTGCCACTCTAGGGGAGGAGACCCAGTACTTC. Its translation is CASSATLGEETQYF.

This clonotype appeared a few times. V gene TRBV18 combines with J gene TRBJ2-5; no reliable D call. V lost 2 bases and J 4 bases, leaving 8 bases between the germline ends. From germline, CDR1 is KGHSH and CDR2 LQKENI. CDR3 length equals 13 residues. In DNA form, the CDR3 reads TGTGCCAGCTCACCAGGATCCGCAGAGACCCAGTACTTC. Its translation: CASSPGSAETQYF.

V gene TRBV5-1 combines with J gene TRBJ2-5; perhaps TRBD1 as D (6 bases). Germline V CDR1 and CDR2: SGHRS, YFSETQ. Trimming removed 3 bases from V and 4 bases from J, with 13 bases in between. This CDR3 comprises 14 residues. The CDR3 reads CASSSTGGLETQYF. CDR3 DNA sequence: TGCGCCAGCAGCTCGACAGGAGGACTAGAGACCCAGTACTTC.

V gene TRBV20-1 combines with J gene TRBJ1-3; D gene uncertain. Germline lookup yields CDR1 DFQATT and CDR2 SNEGSKA (reference sequence). Trimming removed 5 bases from V and 0 bases from J, with 11 bases in between. The CDR3 consists of 14 residues. CDR3: CSAPLSSSGNTIYF. In DNA form, the CDR3 reads TGCAGTGCTCCTTTGTCGAGCTCTGGAAACACCATATATTTT.

This clonotype was counted at least ten times. The chain combines TRBV7-2 with TRBJ2-2; possibly TRBD2 for D (6 bases). Trimming pared 1 base from V and 4 bases from J, leaving 10 bases between. The CDR3 length is 15 residues. CDR1 SGHTA and CDR2 FQGNSA come from the germline V gene. The CDR3 here is CASSLEGTRTGELFF. The CDR3 nucleotides read TGTGCCAGCAGCTTAGAGGGGACTCGCACCGGGGAGCTGTTTTTT.